This entry lists 10 T cell receptor beta chains sequenced from one sample in a study of post-analysis software for immune sequencing data. Findings of the study overall: Relative to controls, patients had several TRBV segments at higher frequency, with TRBV5-6, TRBV5-1 and TRBV20-1 among these.

The antigens these receptors bind are not known. TCR beta cDNA libraries had unique molecular identifiers. TCRdb recomputed calls from the PCR reads with MiXCR, one row per CDR3 protein. The data show 380,000 or so distinct CDR3 sequences, with 30% to 45% seen just once and under 15% held by the top ten. Sequencing used blood. Source of these receptors: a girl aged 5-17 years with multiple sclerosis.

The rearrangement joins TRBV5-1 to TRBJ2-7, with a tentative D call TRBD2 (5 bases). V lost 0 bases and J 6 bases, leaving 19 bases between the germline ends. The germline CDR1 and CDR2 sequences are SGHRS and YFSETQ. The CDR3 is made up of 16 amino acids. The CDR3 reads CASSLATGSGGCEQYF. In DNA, the CDR3 is TGCGCCAGCAGCTTGGCCACCGGAAGCGGAGGCTGCGAGCAGTACTTC. Drawing the rest from reference TRBV5-1 and TRBJ2-7, the complete variable domain is KAGVTQTPRYLIKTRGQQVTLSCSPISGHRSVSWYQQTPGQGLQFLFEYFSETQRNKGNFPGRFSGRQFSNSRSEMNVSTLELGDSALYLCASSLATGSGGCEQYFGPGTRLTVT.

This clonotype came up a few times. V gene TRBV12-3 or TRBV12-4 combines with J gene TRBJ1-2; unclear D gene. The V end lost 5 bases, the J end lost 4 bases, and 11 bases lay between the germline ends. The CDR3 runs to 13 residues. This CDR3 is CASSDGWTYGYTF. The CDR3 nucleotides are TGTGCCAGCAGTGACGGGTGGACCTATGGCTACACCTTC.

This chain links TRBV28 with TRBJ2-2, with 11 positions matching TRBD2. Trimming cost V 3 bases and J 10 bases; bases outside gene matches: 4. There are 14 residues in the CDR3. The V gene's germline CDR1 is MDHEN and CDR2 SYDVKM. The CDR3: CASSFSLAGVELFF. The CDR3 DNA sequence: TGTGCCAGCAGTTTTTCACTAGCGGGGGTGGAGCTGTTTTTT. The full variable domain, rest sourced from reference TRBV28 and TRBJ2-2, is DVKVTQSSRYLVKRTGEKVFLECVQDMDHENMFWYRQDPGLGLRLIYFSYDVKMKEKGDIPEGYSVSREKKERFSLILESASTNQTSMYLCASSFSLAGVELFFGEGSRLTVL.

This clonotype has a handful of counts. J is TRBJ1-4 and V is TRBV29-1, with D unresolved. V shed 5 bases and J shed 4 bases, with 11 bases lying between them. The germline V gene has CDR1 SQVTM and CDR2 ANQGSEA. This CDR3 is 13 amino acids long. CDR3 nucleotides: TGCAGCGTTATGACACTGTTTAATGAAAAACTGTTTTTT. Its protein product is CSVMTLFNEKLFF.

This clonotype was seen a single time. The V and J genes are TRBV4-2 and TRBJ2-1; a possible D gene is TRBD2 (6 bases). V was pared by 1 base and J by 6 bases, with 22 bases between. The length of the CDR3 is 18 residues. Germline CDR1 LGHNA, CDR2 YNFKEQ. The CDR3 spells CASSQAGAGTAITNEQFF. The CDR3, as DNA: TGTGCCAGCAGCCAAGCGGGCGCCGGGACTGCGATTACCAATGAGCAGTTCTTC.

V and J are TRBV6-2 or TRBV6-3 and TRBJ2-1; unclear D gene. The J call may be wrong; the DNA end is better matched by TRBJ2-7. Germline CDR1 and CDR2: MNHEY and SVGEGT. The CDR3 length is 15 residues. The CDR3 DNA reads TGTGCCAGCAGTTACCGACCGTCCTCCTACAATGAGCAGTACTTC. Translating gives CASSYRPSSYNEQYF.

This clonotype was observed at least ten times. This rearrangement joins TRBV29-1 to TRBJ2-4, with D possibly matching TRBD2 (5 bases). Germline loops: CDR1 SQVTM, CDR2 ANQGSEA. The length of the CDR3 is 11 residues. V was trimmed by 5 bases and J by 9 bases, leaving 11 bases between them. This CDR3 is CSVIREGIQYF. The CDR3 coding sequence is TGCAGCGTTATCCGCGAGGGCATTCAGTACTTC.

This chain uses TRBV15 with TRBJ2-3; TRBD2 matches at 7 bases. The V and J ends lost 1 base and 4 bases, in that order; junction bases with no gene match: 8. The CDR3 is made up of 16 amino acids. Germline V gives CDR1 LNHNV, CDR2 YYDKDF (reference sequence). The DNA for the CDR3 is TGTGCCACCAGCAGAGGAATGACTAGCAGGCCAGATACGCAGTATTTT. Amino acids: CATSRGMTSRPDTQYF.

V gene TRBV25-1 combines with J gene TRBJ1-5; unclear D gene. This CDR3 contains 12 residues. Germline values: CDR1 MGHDK, CDR2 SYGVNS. Trimming cost V 1 base and J 6 bases, with 4 bases left between them. The DNA of the CDR3 is TGTGCCAGCAGTGAATCGGGTCAGCCCCAGCATTTT. This gives the protein CASSESGQPQHF.

Only a few counts were recorded for this clonotype. This rearrangement joins TRBV9 to TRBJ2-3, with D tentatively TRBD1 or TRBD2 (6 bases each). V lost 0 bases and J lost 4, with 18 bases in between. Germline-derived CDR1 and CDR2 are SGDLS and YYNGEE. The CDR3 sequence is 17 residues long. The CDR3: CASSVDPGAKEADTQYF. CDR3 DNA sequence: TGTGCCAGCAGCGTAGATCCGGGGGCAAAAGAAGCAGATACGCAGTATTTT.